The 24 T cell receptor beta chains below were found in one sample sequenced in a study of T cell responses to AZD1222 COVID-19 vaccine. Generated by immunoSEQ multiplex PCR, the TCRdb table keeps only in-frame clones and is missing some. The table has around 120,000 clones, more than 75% seen once. Sequencing was performed on peripheral blood, taken on day 0 of AZD1222 vaccination. These receptors were obtained from an adult in good health.

The genes are TRBV5-1 and TRBJ1-6; 7 bases align to TRBD1. This CDR3 has 17 amino acids. The germline CDR1 and CDR2 sequences are SGHRS and YFSETQ. J lost 3 bases, V lost 2 bases, and 8 bases had no gene match. CDR3 sequence reads: CASSLQGPPNYNSPLHF. The DNA for the CDR3 is TGCGCCAGCAGCTTACAGGGGCCGCCCAACTATAATTCACCCCTCCACTTT.

The V call is TRBV29-1, the J call TRBJ2-7; unclear D gene. Trimming cost V 1 base and J 5 bases, with 15 bases left between them. Germline lookup yields CDR1 SQVTM and CDR2 ANQGSEA. The CDR3 loop spans 14 amino acids. CDR3 residues: CSVEGYDSSDEQYF. The CDR3 DNA reads as TGCAGCGTTGAAGGGTACGACTCTTCTGACGAGCAGTACTTC.

The chain employs TRBV28 and TRBJ1-5; 8 bases are shared with TRBD1. This CDR3 spans 15 amino acids. Germline-derived CDR1 and CDR2 are MDHEN and SYDVKM. V was pared by 5 bases and J by 7 bases, with 10 bases of the junction left unmatched. The CDR3 coding sequence is TGTGCCAGCAGTCCATGGACAGGGATAGGGCAGCCCCAGCATTTT. Its protein product is CASSPWTGIGQPQHF.

This clone was seen only once. The rearrangement joins TRBV12-2 to TRBJ2-2; the listed D gene, TRBD2, was not tested against the DNA. TRBV12-2 is a pseudogene segment. The CDR3 length is 15 residues. The CDR3, as DNA: TGTGCAAGTCGCCAAAGGACTAGCGGGACCGGGGAGCTGTTTTTT. Its protein is CASRQRTSGTGELFF.

The chain recombines TRBV4-2 with TRBJ1-5; no definite D call. The germline CDR1 and CDR2 sequences are LGHNA and YNFKEQ. Trimming removed 0 bases from V and 2 bases from J, with 11 bases in between. This CDR3 spans 16 amino acids. CDR3 nucleotides: TGTGCCAGCAGCCAAGATCTAGGAGGTGGCAATCAGCCCCAGCATTTT. Protein sequence: CASSQDLGGGNQPQHF.

This clone has only a few counts. The rearrangement uses TRBV29-1 and TRBJ2-5, with a weak D call TRBD1 (5 bases). V was pared by 5 bases and J by 5 bases, with 12 bases between. This CDR3 is 12 amino acids long. Germline CDR1 reads SQVTM; CDR2 reads ANQGSEA. The CDR3 reads CSVQPGMETQYF. CDR3 DNA: TGCAGCGTTCAGCCAGGGATGGAGACCCAGTACTTC.

This clone was seen a few times. The gene calls are TRBV7-9 and TRBJ1-2; D perhaps matches TRBD1 (6 bases). The germline V gene has CDR1 SEHNR and CDR2 FQNEAQ (reference sequence). Trimming pared 5 bases from V and 7 bases from J, leaving 17 bases between. This CDR3 is built from 14 residues. Here the CDR3 reads CASSPTGTFSGYTF. The CDR3 DNA is TGTGCCAGCAGCCCGACAGGAACGTTTAGTGGCTACACCTTC.

The chain couples TRBV5-6 to TRBJ1-1, with D unresolved. This CDR3 comprises 14 residues. Germline V gene lookup returns CDR1 SGHDT and CDR2 YYEEEE. V was pared by 0 bases and J by 0 bases, with 6 bases between. CDR3 sequence: CASSLGTLNTEAFF. DNA for the CDR3: TGTGCCAGCAGCTTGGGGACTTTGAACACTGAAGCTTTCTTT.

This clone was picked up many times. The chain recombines TRBV14 with TRBJ2-1, with 9 bases matching TRBD1. Germline V CDR1 and CDR2: SGHDN, FVKESK. This CDR3 spans 16 amino acids. J was trimmed by 8 bases and V by 2 bases; bases with no gene match: 10. As DNA, the CDR3 is TGTGCCAGCAGCCAACTGGGACAGGGTGTCAGACATGAGCAGTTCTTC. Translation gives CASSQLGQGVRHEQFF.

The chain links TRBV19 to TRBJ2-7; no clear D gene. V shed 11 bases and J shed 1 base, with 15 bases lying between them. The length of the CDR3 is 13 residues. Germline V lookup: CDR1 LNHDA, CDR2 SQIVND (reference sequence). As DNA, the CDR3 is TGTGCCTCTAACGGCCCAGGTTCCTACGAGCAGTACTTC. Its protein product is CASNGPGSYEQYF. The complete variable domain, with remaining parts taken from reference TRBV19 and TRBJ2-7, reads DGGITQSPKYLFRKEGQNVTLSCEQNLNHDAMYWYRQDPGQGLRLIYYSQIVNDFQKGDIAEGYSVSREKKESFPLTVTSAQKNPTAFYLCASNGPGSYEQYFGPGTRLTVT.

This clone was recorded only once. The chain has TRBV5-6 and TRBJ2-1, with 7 bases fitting TRBD2. V dropped 1 base and J dropped 3; count of bases not matched to a gene: 13. CDR3 length: 18 amino acids. CDR1 and CDR2 (germline): SGHDT, YYEEEE. CDR3 loop: CASSLTHHGLAVYNEQFF. The CDR3 nucleotides read TGTGCCAGCAGCTTGACTCATCATGGGCTAGCGGTCTACAATGAGCAGTTCTTC.

V usage is TRBV6-5 and J usage is TRBJ1-3, with no clear D. V was trimmed by 7 bases and J by 0 bases, leaving 7 bases between them. CDR1 is MNHEY, CDR2 SVGAGI, per germline. This CDR3 has 13 amino acids. The CDR3 nucleotides are TGTGCCAGCATCGACCACTCTGGAAACACCATATATTTT. This translates into CASIDHSGNTIYF.

This chain joins TRBV3-1 (or the pseudogene TRBV3-2) and TRBJ1-5; no firm D call. The CDR3 has 12 amino acids. Trimming took 4 bases from V and 3 from J, leaving 4 bases between them. Germline CDR1 is LGHDT and CDR2 is YNNKEL (reference sequence). The CDR3 reads CASSLDNQPQHF. CDR3 DNA: TGTGCCAGCAGCCTAGACAATCAGCCCCAGCATTTT.

The chain combines TRBV6-4 with TRBJ2-3; D gene uncertain. Looked up from germline, CDR1 is MRHNA and CDR2 is SNTAGT. The CDR3 is 15 residues long. V was pared by 7 bases and J by 2 bases, with 16 bases between. DNA of the CDR3: TGTGCCAGCATGAGGACCACATACCCCACAGATACGCAGTATTTT. As protein: CASMRTTYPTDTQYF.

The chain is built from TRBV4-1 and TRBJ1-2; D is possibly TRBD1 (5 bases). From germline, CDR1 is MGHRA and CDR2 YSYEKL. This CDR3 is built from 15 residues. Trimming cost V 5 bases and J 4 bases, with 17 bases left between them. CDR3 nucleotides: TGCGCCAGCAGCGTCACAGGCGGCACGCCCTATGGCTACACCTTC. Its protein is CASSVTGGTPYGYTF.

The chain combines TRBV6-6 with TRBJ1-5, with D hard to call. Trimming removed 6 bases from V and 5 bases from J, with 20 bases in between. Germline CDR1 is MNHNY and CDR2 is SVGAGI (reference sequence). The CDR3 runs 16 residues. The CDR3 DNA follows: TGTGCCAGCAGGGACCGGAGGCAGAGCAATTATCAGCCCCAGCATTTT. This translates into CASRDRRQSNYQPQHF.

The genes are TRBV29-1 and TRBJ1-1; 11 nucleotides match TRBD1. Germline CDR1 and CDR2: SQVTM and ANQGSEA. The CDR3 is made up of 15 amino acids. After removal of 1 base from V and 4 bases from J, the junction contained 5 bases not matched to a gene. CDR3 loop: CSVEGGTGGTTEAFF. The CDR3 DNA follows: TGCAGCGTTGAAGGGGGGACAGGGGGGACCACTGAAGCTTTCTTT.

The CDR3 DNA sequence: TGTGCCAGTAGTAATTTAGCGGATGCCTACAATGAGCAGTTCTTC. Residues: CASSNLADAYNEQFF. The chain has TRBV19 and TRBJ2-1; perhaps TRBD2 as D (6 bases). The CDR3 consists of 15 residues. Deletions cut 4 bases from V and 2 bases from J, with 12 bases between. The V gene's germline CDR1 is LNHDA and CDR2 SQIVND (reference sequence).

V gene TRBV28 combines with J gene TRBJ1-2, with TRBD1 identical over 7 bases. This CDR3 has 16 amino acids. V was pared by 1 base and J by 4 bases, with 9 bases of the junction left unmatched. Germline values: CDR1 MDHEN, CDR2 SYDVKM. This CDR3 reads CASSLFGAGGFYGYTF. CDR3 in DNA: TGTGCCAGCAGTTTATTCGGGGCAGGGGGGTTCTATGGCTACACCTTC.

The V and J genes are TRBV7-9 and TRBJ2-5; D unclear. V was trimmed by 6 bases and J by 2 bases, leaving 1 base between them. The CDR3 has 10 amino acids. Germline CDR1 reads SEHNR; CDR2 reads FQNEAQ (reference sequence). The CDR3 DNA reads as TGTGCCAGCAGTCAAGAGACCCAGTACTTC. Protein sequence: CASSQETQYF.

The CDR3 region is CASSQDPSGGYDEQFF. In nucleotides, the CDR3 is TGTGCCAGCAGCCAAGATCCTAGCGGGGGGTATGATGAGCAGTTCTTC. V and J are TRBV3-1 (or the pseudogene TRBV3-2) and TRBJ2-1; TRBD2 aligns across 11 bases. The germline gives CDR1 LGHDT, CDR2 YNNKEL (reference sequence). Trimming cost V 0 bases and J 8 bases; bases outside gene matches: 6. The CDR3 is made up of 16 amino acids.

The genes are TRBV2 and TRBJ2-7, with TRBD2 identical over 9 bases. CDR1 SNHLY and CDR2 FYNNEI come from the germline V gene. The CDR3 sequence is 15 residues long. Trimming cost V 1 base and J 2 bases; bases outside gene matches: 3. The CDR3 is CASSEGRGGAYEQYF. The DNA for the CDR3 is TGTGCCAGCAGTGAAGGGCGGGGGGGAGCCTACGAGCAGTACTTC.

The J gene is TRBJ2-7, the V gene TRBV27; no clear D gene. CDR3 length: 13 amino acids. V gave up 2 bases and J gave up 2 bases, with 7 bases separating them. CDR1 and CDR2 (germline): MNHEY, SMNVEV (reference sequence). The CDR3 DNA reads as TGTGCCAGCAGTTTAAGAACCCCCTACGAGCAGTACTTC. It specifies CASSLRTPYEQYF.

The chain is built from TRBV5-1 and TRBJ1-6; D remains unclear. The CDR3 covers 13 residues. Per germline, CDR1 SGHRS and CDR2 YFSETQ. The V end was cut by 0 bases, the J end by 9 bases, with 7 bases between. The CDR3 DNA follows: TGCGCCAGCAGCTTGGAGGCAGCTTCACCCCTCCACTTT. It specifies CASSLEAASPLHF.